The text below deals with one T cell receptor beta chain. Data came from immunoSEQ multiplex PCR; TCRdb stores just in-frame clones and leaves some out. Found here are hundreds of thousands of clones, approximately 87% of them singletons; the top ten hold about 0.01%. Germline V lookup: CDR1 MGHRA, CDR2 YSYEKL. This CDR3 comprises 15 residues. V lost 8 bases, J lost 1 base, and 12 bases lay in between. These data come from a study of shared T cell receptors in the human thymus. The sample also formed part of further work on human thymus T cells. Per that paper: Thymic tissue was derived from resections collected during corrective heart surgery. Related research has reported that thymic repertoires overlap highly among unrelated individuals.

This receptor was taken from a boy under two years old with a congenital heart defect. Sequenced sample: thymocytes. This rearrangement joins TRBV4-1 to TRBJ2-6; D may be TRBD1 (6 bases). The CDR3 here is CASCDQGSGANVLTF. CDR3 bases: TGCGCCAGCTGCGACCAGGGGTCTGGGGCCAACGTCCTGACTTTC.